These 26 T cell receptor beta chains came from one sample sequenced in a study of T cells of healthy individuals. Each CDR3 protein gets one entry after TCRdb re-called the 5' RACE reads with MiXCR. The table records around 83,000 distinct CDR3 sequences, about 5% of them present only once. These receptors all come from a female donor in good health.

This clonotype occurred many times. The gene calls are TRBV6-1 and TRBJ2-1, with no clear D. Per germline, CDR1 MNHNS and CDR2 SASEGT. The V gene lost 4 bases and the J gene lost 1 base, with 11 bases spanning the gap. The CDR3 length is 15 residues. The CDR3 nucleotides read TGTGCCAGCAGTGTCATCCGGGTATCCTACAATGAGCAGTTCTTC. Translation gives CASSVIRVSYNEQFF.

This clonotype has a count of ten or more. The chain recombines TRBV20-1 with TRBJ2-3; 14 bases are shared with TRBD2. With V trimmed by 1 base and J by 4 bases, 10 bases remained unmatched. Germline V gene lookup returns CDR1 DFQATT and CDR2 SNEGSKA (reference sequence). This CDR3 comprises 18 residues. The CDR3 DNA reads as TGCAGTGCTAGAGGCCCGTCCGGGACTAGCGGGAGCGCAGATACGCAGTATTTT. Its translation is CSARGPSGTSGSADTQYF.

Many counts were recorded for this clonotype. The chain is built from TRBV30 and TRBJ2-3; tentative D call: TRBD2 (6 bases). Trimming left V 5 bases short and J 5 bases short, with 11 bases between. CDR1 is GTSNPN and CDR2 is SVGIG in the germline V gene (reference sequence). The CDR3 consists of 12 residues. The CDR3 nucleotides read TGTGCCTGGGGAGCGGGCAGAGATACGCAGTATTTT. Its translation is CAWGAGRDTQYF.

The CDR3: CASSQQPGQFEYEQYF. Written as DNA, the CDR3 is TGTGCCAGCAGCCAACAACCGGGACAGTTTGAATACGAGCAGTACTTC. J is TRBJ2-7 and V is TRBV12-3 or TRBV12-4; 7 bases agree with TRBD1. This CDR3 is 16 amino acids long. Trimming removed 6 bases from V and 4 bases from J; junction bases left unmatched: 15.

This clonotype was observed at least ten times. The V and J genes are TRBV6-2 or TRBV6-3 and TRBJ1-1; D unresolved. Trimming shortened V by 1 base and J by 0 bases, and 6 bases separated the two germline ends. Germline-derived CDR1 and CDR2 are MNHEY and SVGEGT. The CDR3 is 14 amino acids. The CDR3 loop reads CASSYLSMNTEAFF. The CDR3 DNA is TGTGCCAGCAGTTACTTGAGCATGAACACTGAAGCTTTCTTT.

This clonotype was seen many times. The chain joins TRBV25-1 to TRBJ2-3; the D is unclear. Germline V gives CDR1 MGHDK, CDR2 SYGVNS. This CDR3 has 14 amino acids. Deletions cut 1 base from V and 0 bases from J, with 5 bases between. CDR3 residues: CASSESPSTDTQYF. The CDR3 DNA sequence: TGTGCCAGCAGTGAATCTCCTAGCACAGATACGCAGTATTTT.

This clonotype appeared many times. The chain employs TRBV12-3 or TRBV12-4 and TRBJ2-7, with TRBD2 matching 11 bases. The CDR3 runs 17 residues. V trimming: 1 base; J trimming: 2 bases; junction bases outside the gene matches: 7. Here the CDR3 reads CASSLGKLAGDAYEQYF. In DNA, the CDR3 is TGTGCCAGCAGTTTAGGAAAACTAGCGGGGGATGCCTACGAGCAGTACTTC.

There are many counts of this clonotype. The genes are TRBV20-1 and TRBJ2-3, with 13 positions matching TRBD2. With 4 bases clipped from V and 0 bases from J, the junction kept 4 bases outside the gene matches. The germline gives CDR1 DFQATT, CDR2 SNEGSKA (reference sequence). The length of the CDR3 is 16 residues. CDR3 amino acids: CSATRTSGGSTDTQYF. The CDR3 DNA is TGCAGTGCTACGAGGACTAGCGGGGGCAGCACAGATACGCAGTATTTT.

The chain carries TRBV10-3 and TRBJ1-5; the D is unclear. CDR1 ENHRY and CDR2 SYGVKD come from the germline V gene. Trimming left V 2 bases short and J 9 bases short, with 14 bases between. There are 14 residues in the CDR3. In DNA, the CDR3 is TGTGCCATCAGTGAGCTCTCGGAATTGTGGCCCCAGCATTTT. Translated: CAISELSELWPQHF.

V is TRBV5-6 and J is TRBJ2-1; D is ambiguous. V lost 0 bases to trimming and J lost 3 bases, with 4 bases between them. The CDR3 loop spans 13 amino acids. The germline CDR1 and CDR2 sequences are SGHDT and YYEEEE. The CDR3 DNA sequence: TGTGCCAGCAGCTTGGGTTTCTACAATGAGCAGTTCTTC. Encoded protein: CASSLGFYNEQFF. The variable domain in full, with the rest retrieved from reference TRBV5-6 and TRBJ2-1, is DAGVTQSPTHLIKTRGQQVTLRCSPKSGHDTVSWYQQALGQGPQFIFQYYEEEERQRGNFPDRFSGHQFPNYSSELNVNALLLGDSALYLCASSLGFYNEQFFGPGTRLTVL.

This rearrangement joins TRBV6-6 to TRBJ1-1; TRBD1 is a possible D gene (6 bases). V was cut by 4 bases and J by 6 bases, with 15 bases left in between. The CDR3 contains 14 residues. In germline, CDR1 is MNHNY, CDR2 SVGAGI (reference sequence). This CDR3 is CASSSSGGRSEAFF. The CDR3 DNA sequence: TGTGCCAGCAGTTCGTCTGGGGGGCGGTCTGAAGCTTTCTTT.

This clonotype has at least ten counts. The chain has TRBV6-5 and TRBJ1-2; TRBD1 matches 9 bases. Per the germline V gene, CDR1 is MNHEY and CDR2 is SVGAGI. The CDR3 consists of 17 residues. V dropped 6 bases and J dropped 5; count of bases not matched to a gene: 16. The CDR3 DNA is TGTGCCAGCAGGACCGAGAAAACAGACAGGGGGTTATATGGCTACACCTTC. Translating gives CASRTEKTDRGLYGYTF.

This clonotype was counted a single time. The junction shows a germline mismatch at one end, possibly a read error. This chain connects TRBV27 to TRBJ1-4, with 9 bases identical to TRBD1. The CDR3 sequence is 14 residues long. Germline assignment: CDR1 MNHEY and CDR2 SMNVEV (reference sequence). The CDR3 DNA sequence: TGTGCCAGCAGTCTCGGACAGGGGAATGAAAAACTGTCTTTT. Its translation: CASSLGQGNEKLSF.

This clonotype was counted many times. The chain carries TRBV28 and TRBJ2-6; tentatively, D is TRBD1 or TRBD2 (5 bases each). Germline assignment: CDR1 MDHEN and CDR2 SYDVKM. The CDR3 runs 17 residues. V shed 6 bases and J shed 4 bases, with 19 bases lying between them. The CDR3 here is CASSSGVTGSGANVLTF. Written as DNA, the CDR3 is TGTGCCAGCAGCTCCGGGGTCACAGGTTCGGGGGCCAACGTCCTGACTTTC.

V and J are TRBV4-1 and TRBJ2-3; 12 bases are shared with TRBD2. Germline V CDR1 and CDR2: MGHRA, YSYEKL. The CDR3 covers 24 residues. The J segment lost 2 bases and the V segment lost 4 bases, leaving 28 bases of the junction unmatched. The DNA for the CDR3 is TGCGCCAGCAGCCCAAGGGGCGGGGCTAGCGGGAGGGCCCCGAAACTCGACTACACAGATACGCAGTATTTT. Translation: CASSPRGGASGRAPKLDYTDTQYF.

This clonotype has ten or more counts. The chain couples TRBV10-3 to TRBJ2-3, with TRBD1 matching 8 bases. Germline V lookup: CDR1 ENHRY, CDR2 SYGVKD. The CDR3 has 15 residues. Losses at the gene ends were 6 bases for V and 1 base for J; bases not matched to a gene: 6. CDR3 in DNA: TGTGCCATCAGCAGGGGACAGGCCCGCACAGATACGCAGTATTTT. Translating gives CAISRGQARTDTQYF.

In its sample, this clonotype was seen a few times. The chain couples TRBV6-2 or TRBV6-3 to TRBJ1-4; D gene ambiguous. Germline V CDR1 and CDR2: MNHEY, SVGEGT. The CDR3 has 15 residues. V was clipped by 7 bases and J by 2 bases, with 14 bases between them. CDR3 DNA: TGTGCCAGCAAGACGGAGAGGTTGACTAATGAAAAACTGTTTTTT. It is translated as CASKTERLTNEKLFF.

This clonotype occurred many times. The gene calls are TRBV6-6 and TRBJ2-6, with D possibly TRBD1 on 6 matching bases. Deletions cut 9 bases from V and 0 bases from J, with 18 bases between. CDR3 length: 17 amino acids. Per the germline V gene, CDR1 is MNHNY and CDR2 is SVGAGI (reference sequence). In nucleotides, the CDR3 is TGTGCCAGTACTTTACGGGACATCCACTCTGGGGCCAACGTCCTGACTTTC. This translates into CASTLRDIHSGANVLTF.

This clonotype is deemed medium-sized. The chain has TRBV10-3 and TRBJ2-3, with TRBD2 as a possible D gene (5 bases). Germline V CDR1 and CDR2: ENHRY, SYGVKD. The CDR3 has 13 amino acids. Trimming stripped 0 bases from V and 5 bases from J, with 6 bases between. DNA of the CDR3: TGTGCCATCAGTGAGTCCGGGATAGATACGCAGTATTTT. Protein sequence: CAISESGIDTQYF.

The chain couples TRBV7-2 to TRBJ2-4, with 10 bases that match TRBD1. The CDR3 totals 16 residues. Germline V CDR1 and CDR2: SGHTA, FQGNSA. V was clipped by 2 bases and J by 8 bases; unmatched bases: 9. The CDR3 loop is CASSLQTGGRQYIQYF. The CDR3 DNA is TGTGCCAGCAGCTTACAGACAGGGGGCAGGCAATACATTCAGTACTTC.

This clonotype was counted ten times or more. The chain recombines TRBV28 with TRBJ2-7; D is possibly TRBD2 (6 bases). V was pared by 4 bases and J by 3 bases, with 7 bases between. CDR1 MDHEN and CDR2 SYDVKM come from the germline V gene. This CDR3 is built from 12 residues. CDR3 loop: CASSYSGYEQYF. The CDR3 DNA is TGTGCCAGCAGTTATAGCGGCTACGAGCAGTACTTC.

This clonotype was recorded at least ten times. V is TRBV2 and J is TRBJ1-2; D is perhaps TRBD1 (5 bases). The CDR3 runs to 15 residues. CDR1 and CDR2 from the germline V gene are SNHLY and FYNNEI. V shed 4 bases and J shed 4 bases, with 16 bases lying between them. CDR3: CASSVRLPGGYGYTF. The CDR3 bases are TGTGCCAGCAGTGTAAGGCTCCCGGGGGGCTATGGCTACACCTTC.

Ten or more counts support this clonotype. The chain links TRBV12-3 or TRBV12-4 to TRBJ2-2, with a possible D match to TRBD1 (7 bases). V dropped 7 bases and J dropped 4 bases, with 13 bases sitting between them. The CDR3 loop spans 14 amino acids. The CDR3 coding sequence is TGTGCCAGCACATACAGGGGAGGCACCGGGGAGCTGTTTTTT. Protein: CASTYRGGTGELFF.

This clonotype was counted at least ten times. V is TRBV3-1 and J is TRBJ1-1; D remains ambiguous. V gave up 1 base and J gave up 8 bases, with 11 bases separating them. This CDR3 spans 13 amino acids. CDR1 is LGHDT, CDR2 YNNKEL, per germline (reference sequence). The CDR3 region has the DNA TGTGCCAGCAGCCAAGGGCAGGTAGCCGAAGCTTTCTTT. Amino acids: CASSQGQVAEAFF. Filled out from reference TRBV3-1 and TRBJ1-1, the complete variable domain reads DTAVSQTPKYLVTQMGNDKSIKCEQNLGHDTMYWYKQDSKKFLKIMFSYNNKELIINETVPNRFSPKSPDKAHLNLHINSLELGDSAVYFCASSQGQVAEAFFGQGTRLTVV.

This chain links TRBV2 with TRBJ1-6; 8 nucleotides match TRBD1. CDR1 and CDR2 (germline): SNHLY, FYNNEI. With 8 bases clipped from V and 5 bases from J, the junction kept 20 bases outside the gene matches. CDR3 length: 19 residues. In nucleotides, the CDR3 is TGTGCCAGCGCCCCCCGGGACCCATCCCCGGACAGGGATAATTCACCCCTCCACTTT. Its translation is CASAPRDPSPDRDNSPLHF.

This clonotype was picked up many times. DNA for the CDR3: TGTGCCAGCAGTTTTGGGGGGACCTACAATGAGCAGTTCTTC. This codes for CASSFGGTYNEQFF. The chain is built from TRBV12-3 or TRBV12-4 and TRBJ2-1; TRBD2 might be the D (6 bases). V lost 3 bases and J lost 2, with 8 bases in between. The CDR3 loop spans 14 amino acids.